The sequence of this TCR beta chain was determined in a study of radiotherapy plus CTLA-4 blockade in lung cancer. Looking at the study overall: Disease control was seen in approximately 31% of patients, objective responses in about 18%. Findings and caveats of the study: Reportedly, early blood T cell clone dynamics best predicted response, with interferon-beta. Some TCR clones had been derived from tumors. These clones expanded in peripheral blood after radiotherapy plus ipilimumab.

Patients in the study, people with chemo-refractory metastatic non-small-cell lung cancer, received focal radiation plus ipilimumab CTLA-4 blockade. CDR3 length: 11 residues. The junction had 3 bases not matched to a gene; V was cut back by 9 bases and J by 6 bases. Per the germline V gene, CDR1 is MNHEY and CDR2 is SVGAGI. Assay used: immunoSEQ multiplex PCR; TCRdb lists only in-frame clones, some missing. The table lists some 77,000 clones, 70% to 90% of them singletons. Comments on this clone: Its cognate antigen is unknown.

The sequence came from a human donor with non-small cell lung cancer who had a partial response to radiotherapy plus ipilimumab. The V call is TRBV6-5, the J call TRBJ2-7, with 9 bases fitting TRBD1. Sequenced here: peripheral blood, sampled from a patient treated with radiotherapy plus ipilimumab. DNA of the CDR3: TGTGCCAGAACAGGGGGCCTCGAGCAGTACTTC. Translation: CARTGGLEQYF.